These 19 T cell receptor beta chains were all obtained from the same sample, sequenced in a study of T cell responses to AZD1222 COVID-19 vaccine. TCRdb keeps only in-frame clones here, not all; method: immunoSEQ multiplex PCR. The table includes about 40,000 clones, approximately 88% detected once. Sequenced here: peripheral blood, sampled 28 days after the second AZD1222 dose. These receptors were taken from an adult who received the AZD1222 COVID-19 vaccine.

The chain employs TRBV2 and TRBJ1-1; D not certain. The V end lost 10 bases, the J end lost 1 base, and 13 bases lay between the germline ends. Germline-derived CDR1 and CDR2 are SNHLY and FYNNEI. CDR3 length: 13 residues. CDR3 sequence (DNA): TGTGCCACCGCGAGAGGTGAGAACACTGAAGCTTTCTTT. Translating it yields CATARGENTEAFF.

This clone has only a few counts. This CDR3 is CASSLGLTSSYEQYF. CDR3 DNA: TGTGCCAGCAGCTTGGGCCTTACTAGTTCCTACGAGCAGTACTTC. The chain employs TRBV5-6 and TRBJ2-7, with TRBD2 as a possible D gene (5 bases). This CDR3 is built from 15 residues. CDR1 is SGHDT, CDR2 YYEEEE, per germline. With 0 bases removed from V and 1 base from J, the gap between germline ends came to 11 bases.

The J gene is TRBJ1-4, the V gene TRBV4-1; D perhaps matches TRBD1 (6 bases). Per germline, CDR1 MGHRA and CDR2 YSYEKL. Trimming left V 1 base short and J 8 bases short, with 17 bases between. CDR3 length equals 16 residues. The CDR3 nucleotides are TGCGCCAGCAGCCAAGCCCCATCCGGGACAACCGAAAAACTGTTTTTT. This codes for CASSQAPSGTTEKLFF.

This clone showed up just a few times. The gene calls are TRBV6-5 and TRBJ1-1; no reliable D call. The CDR3 totals 12 residues. The germline V gene encodes CDR1 MNHEY and CDR2 SVGAGI. V dropped 10 bases and J dropped 0 bases, with 9 bases sitting between them. CDR3 sequence: CANTAVNTEAFF. CDR3 bases: TGTGCCAATACGGCTGTGAACACTGAAGCTTTCTTT.

The chain is built from TRBV6-5 and TRBJ1-1; the D is unclear. V dropped 6 bases and J dropped 5 bases, with 16 bases sitting between them. The germline V gene encodes CDR1 MNHEY and CDR2 SVGAGI. The CDR3 runs to 14 residues. This CDR3 reads CASSITRDRTEAFF. Here the CDR3 DNA reads TGTGCCAGCAGCATTACTCGAGATAGAACTGAAGCTTTCTTT.

The V gene is TRBV5-1, the J gene TRBJ2-7; 7 bases agree with TRBD1. This CDR3 is built from 14 residues. V gave up 7 bases and J gave up 0 bases; unmatched junction bases: 7. Germline assignment: CDR1 SGHRS and CDR2 YFSETQ. Here the CDR3 DNA reads TGCGCCAGCCGACAGGGTCCGTCCTCCTACGAGCAGTACTTC. This translates into CASRQGPSSYEQYF.

This chain joins TRBV12-3 or TRBV12-4 and TRBJ1-2; a possible D gene is TRBD1 (6 bases). With 6 bases removed from V and 4 bases from J, the gap between germline ends came to 12 bases. This CDR3 comprises 13 residues. In DNA form, the CDR3 reads TGTGCCAGCAGCTCCCAGGGGTTCTATGGCTACACCTTC. It specifies CASSSQGFYGYTF.

The gene calls are TRBV29-1 and TRBJ1-1; 9 bases line up with TRBD1. This CDR3 has 13 residues. The V segment lost 7 bases and the J segment 4 bases; nucleotides outside the gene matches: 7. CDR1 and CDR2 (germline): SQVTM, ANQGSEA. The CDR3, as DNA: TGCAGCGCTCGACAGGGGGTAGGCACTGAAGCTTTCTTT. It specifies CSARQGVGTEAFF.

The genes are TRBV10-3 and TRBJ2-3; the D gene is possibly TRBD1 (5 bases). CDR3 length: 16 residues. The ends were cut back, 11 bases at V and 2 bases at J, with 23 bases in the middle. Germline V gene sequence: CDR1 ENHRY, CDR2 SYGVKD. The CDR3 is CAPKVRGHQYTDTQYF. The CDR3 nucleotides read TGTGCCCCCAAGGTAAGAGGACACCAATACACAGATACGCAGTATTTT.

The rearrangement links TRBV3-1 (or the pseudogene TRBV3-2) to TRBJ1-6; D not certain. The CDR3 length is 15 residues. The germline V and J ends were trimmed by 1 base and 6 bases, with 10 bases remaining between them. Germline assignment: CDR1 LGHDT and CDR2 YNNKEL (reference sequence). This CDR3 reads CASSQGRGSNSPLHF. Written as DNA, the CDR3 is TGTGCCAGCAGCCAAGGACGGGGATCTAATTCACCCCTCCACTTT.

The chain employs TRBV29-1 and TRBJ1-1; TRBD1 matches at 7 bases. V shed 6 bases, J shed 2 bases, and the junction held 6 bases outside the gene matches. Germline assignment: CDR1 SQVTM and CDR2 ANQGSEA. The CDR3 covers 13 residues. The CDR3 DNA reads TGCAGCGTGGCCGGGACAGCCAACACTGAAGCTTTCTTT. Translated, it gives CSVAGTANTEAFF.

The V gene is TRBV6-5, the J gene TRBJ2-3; tentative D call: TRBD2 (5 bases). Germline V gene lookup returns CDR1 MNHEY and CDR2 SVGAGI. Trimming removed 3 bases from V and 3 bases from J, with 7 bases in between. The CDR3 is 13 residues long. In nucleotides, the CDR3 is TGTGCCAGCAGTTATGGCGGGACAGATACGCAGTATTTT. It codes for CASSYGGTDTQYF.

The chain joins TRBV2 to TRBJ1-5; TRBD1 agrees at 9 bases. Looked up from germline, CDR1 is SNHLY and CDR2 is FYNNEI. This CDR3 region has 15 residues. Germline trimming cut 6 bases from V and 7 bases from J; bases unmatched to any gene: 10. CDR3 nucleotides: TGTGCCAGCAGAGGGGACAGGGTCAATCAGCAGCCCCAGCATTTT. Translation gives CASRGDRVNQQPQHF.

CDR3 sequence reads: CASSHPGLGPYEQYF. The CDR3 region has the DNA TGCGCCAGCAGCCACCCAGGGCTGGGGCCATACGAGCAGTACTTC. V gene TRBV4-1 combines with J gene TRBJ2-7; a weak D match, TRBD1 (5 bases). Trimming took off 3 bases at V and 4 bases at J, with 16 bases between the two ends. The CDR3 loop spans 15 amino acids. Germline CDR1 reads MGHRA; CDR2 reads YSYEKL.

The chain recombines TRBV2 with TRBJ1-5; no clear D gene. In germline, CDR1 is SNHLY, CDR2 FYNNEI. This CDR3 comprises 13 residues. Trimming pared 6 bases from V and 5 bases from J, leaving 11 bases between. The CDR3 protein is CASSVDRYQPQHF. CDR3 DNA sequence: TGTGCCAGCAGCGTAGATCGGTATCAGCCCCAGCATTTT.

This sequence joins TRBV5-6 and TRBJ1-5, with a possible D match to TRBD1 (5 bases). The germline V gene has CDR1 SGHDT and CDR2 YYEEEE. The V end was cut by 1 base, the J end by 12 bases, with 17 bases between. The CDR3 runs to 14 residues. This chain's CDR3 is CASSLSQGLSDQHF. CDR3 nucleotides: TGTGCCAGCAGCTTGAGCCAGGGACTCTCAGACCAGCATTTT.

This clone was observed a handful of times. The gene calls are TRBV19 and TRBJ2-1; TRBD1 aligns across 7 bases. The junction had 9 bases not matched to a gene; V was cut back by 4 bases and J by 9 bases. The CDR3 contains 14 residues. Germline-derived CDR1 and CDR2 are LNHDA and SQIVND (reference sequence). CDR3 residues: CASSTKTGIGEQFF. CDR3 nucleotide sequence: TGTGCCAGTAGTACGAAGACAGGGATTGGTGAGCAGTTCTTC.

The J gene is TRBJ1-6, the V gene TRBV27; the match to TRBD1 covers 9 bases. Germline V gene sequence: CDR1 MNHEY, CDR2 SMNVEV (reference sequence). The CDR3 extends over 14 amino acids. The V and J ends lost 5 bases and 8 bases, in that order; junction bases with no gene match: 4. The CDR3 here is CASSPGTGYSPLHF. In DNA, the CDR3 is TGTGCCAGCAGTCCCGGGACAGGGTATTCACCCCTCCACTTT.

V usage is TRBV7-9 and J usage is TRBJ2-6; 13 positions agree with TRBD2. The V gene end was trimmed by 5 bases and the J gene end by 1 base; junction bases not matched to a gene: 5. Germline V CDR1 and CDR2: SEHNR, FQNEAQ (reference sequence). The CDR3 contains 18 residues. CDR3 nucleotide sequence: TGTGCCAGCAGCCCCGGACTAGCGGGAGTATCTGGGGCCAACGTCCTGACTTTC. This translates into CASSPGLAGVSGANVLTF. Complete variable domain (other parts from reference TRBV7-9 and TRBJ2-6): DTGVSQNPRHKITKRGQNVTFRCDPISEHNRLYWYRQTLGQGPEFLTYFQNEAQLEKSRLLSDRFSAERPKGSFSTLEIQRTEQGDSAMYLCASSPGLAGVSGANVLTFGAGSRLTVL.